This TCR beta chain stems from a study of blood T cell repertoires in COVID-19. Whole-study context: Some COVID-19 samples were acute and others convalescent; all came from the United States, Italy and Spain. PBMCs, B-cell-depleted T cells, or T cells provided the cDNA or gDNA that made up the material.

In the original processing: Nucleated cell number was recorded as an estimate derived from reference gene primer amplification. The data were produced by immunoSEQ multiplex PCR, yet TCRdb's version contains in-frame clones alone and is incomplete. D and trimming were read from the DNA, whereas the V and J calls and clone size are those reported in that table. This sample has around 300,000 clones, with 85% to 90% found just once. The germline gives CDR1 GTSNPN, CDR2 SVGIG (reference sequence). The CDR3 runs to 15 residues. The junction had 2 bases not matched to a gene; V was cut back by 0 bases and J by 4 bases.

Sample: peripheral blood. The chain couples TRBV30 to TRBJ2-5; the match to TRBD2 covers 13 bases. The TCR sequence derives from a human donor in a cohort sampled during active COVID-19. CDR3 in amino acids: CAWSVLAGGPETQYF. The CDR3 region has the DNA TGTGCCTGGAGTGTACTAGCGGGAGGGCCAGAGACCCAGTACTTC. Variable domain in full (rest from reference TRBV30 and TRBJ2-5): SQTIHQWPATLVQPVGSPLSLECTVEGTSNPNLYWYRQAAGRGLQLLFYSVGIGQISSEVPQNLSASRPQDRQFILSSKKLLLSDSGFYLCAWSVLAGGPETQYFGPGTRLLVL.